This TCR beta chain came from a study of graft-versus-host responses after intestinal transplantation. The length of the CDR3 is 13 residues. The V end lost 8 bases, the J end lost 10 bases, and 18 bases lay between the germline ends. CDR1 and CDR2 (germline): WNHNN, SYGVQD (reference sequence). This clone showed up just a few times. The antigen remains undetermined. Clones were sequenced by immunoSEQ multiplex PCR, and TCRdb holds only the in-frame ones, with some missing. The data hold more than 95,000 clones, with over 85% observed a single time. The sample consisted of unstimulated CD8+ T cells sorted from spleen or lymph node cells, taken before intestinal transplant. The sequence was collected from a human donor who received an intestinal transplant. The chain recombines TRBV10-1 with TRBJ2-1; no clear D. This CDR3 reads CASSIGPTWEQFF. CDR3 DNA: TGCGCCAGCTCGATTGGACCCACCTGGGAGCAGTTCTTC.